This T cell receptor (beta chain) comes out of a study of OX40 agonist ivuxolimab in advanced cancers. Regarding the study as a whole: CD4+ and CD8+ blood T cells expanded clonally by week 6 at 0.1 to 3.0 mg/kg. Averaged across samples, CD8+ T cells carried more expanded clones than CD4+ did. Some nonresponders likewise displayed low normalized T-cell clonal expansion.

Germline CDR1 LNHDA, CDR2 SQIVND (reference sequence). The CDR3 runs 14 residues. V trimming: 6 bases; J trimming: 5 bases; junction bases outside the gene matches: 6. The method was immunoSEQ multiplex PCR; TCRdb's version includes in-frame clones alone and lacks a portion of them. Seen here are about 120,000 clones, around 93% observed once, and the top ten hold approximately 0.15%. As for this clone: Its antigen remains unknown.

The J gene is TRBJ2-5, the V gene TRBV19; 10 bases are a match to TRBD1. Here the sequenced sample was CD4+ or CD8+ T cells sorted from blood, taken in a trial of the OX40 agonist ivuxolimab. The receptor's source is an adult with an advanced solid tumor such as melanoma, head and neck, liver or kidney cancer. As DNA, the CDR3 is TGTGCCAGTAGGATGACAGGGGGCGTTGAGACCCAGTACTTC. Its translation: CASRMTGGVETQYF.